These 30 T cell receptor beta chains originate from one sample sequenced in a study of human T cells and chemical hapten exposure. Stated time point: patch test 1, 2 weeks after DPC sensitization. Sample treatment: therapeutic diphenylcyclopropenone sensitization with weekly scalp DPC. TCRdb re-derived calls from the RACE reads in MiXCR, one entry per CDR3 protein. This table has around 120,000 distinct CDR3 sequences, approximately 15% appearing once. The source material was whole blood, sampled in connection with sensitization to the hapten diphenylcyclopropenone (DPC). Source of these receptors: a man in his late teens or twenties with alopecia areata. Some clones in this sample may be carry-over from other donors' samples.

This clonotype has a handful of counts. The chain links TRBV28 to TRBJ2-5, with D perhaps matching TRBD1 (6 bases). This CDR3 has 17 residues. Germline lookup yields CDR1 MDHEN and CDR2 SYDVKM. Deletions cut 5 bases from V and 0 bases from J, with 19 bases between. The CDR3 DNA reads as TGTGCCAGCAGTCCCGGGACAAGGCAGACAAACCAAGAGACCCAGTACTTC. This codes for CASSPGTRQTNQETQYF.

This clonotype turned up a few times. V and J are TRBV14 and TRBJ2-3; a weak D match, TRBD1 (6 bases). Looked up from germline, CDR1 is SGHDN and CDR2 is FVKESK. Trimming removed 3 bases at V and 6 bases at J, with 16 bases between. The CDR3 extends over 15 amino acids. CDR3: CASSQVTGSPDTQYF. The CDR3 DNA reads TGTGCCAGCAGCCAGGTGACAGGCTCCCCGGATACGCAGTATTTT.

This chain connects TRBV6-2 or TRBV6-3 to TRBJ1-6; D might be TRBD1 (6 bases). The CDR3 extends over 14 amino acids. V was shortened by 7 bases and J by 6 bases, with 13 bases between the two germline ends. Germline V gives CDR1 MNHEY, CDR2 SVGEGT. The CDR3 reads CASTQTGSNSPLHF. The CDR3 nucleotides read TGTGCCAGCACCCAGACAGGAAGTAATTCACCCCTCCACTTT.

This clonotype occurred a few times. The genes are TRBV28 and TRBJ2-3; the match to TRBD2 covers 7 bases. Germline values: CDR1 MDHEN, CDR2 SYDVKM. Unmatched junction bases numbered 8, after V lost 2 bases and J lost 0 bases. The CDR3 length is 17 residues. The CDR3 loop is CASSLRERRGSTDTQYF. In nucleotides, the CDR3 is TGTGCCAGCAGTTTACGGGAGAGGCGGGGGAGCACAGATACGCAGTATTTT.

This rearrangement joins TRBV3-1 to TRBJ1-1; D is uncertain. V dropped 0 bases and J dropped 11 bases, with 7 bases sitting between them. This CDR3 contains 11 residues. CDR1 and CDR2 (germline): LGHDT, YNNKEL (reference sequence). CDR3 bases: TGTGCCAGCAGCCAAGATGGAGGGGCTTTCTTT. The encoded protein is CASSQDGGAFF.

The chain recombines TRBV2 with TRBJ2-1; no definite D call. The CDR3 covers 14 residues. CDR1 SNHLY and CDR2 FYNNEI come from the germline V gene. With 6 bases removed from V and 0 bases from J, the gap between germline ends came to 9 bases. CDR3 nucleotides: TGTGCCAGCAGATATCTAAGCTCCTACAATGAGCAGTTCTTC. Its protein is CASRYLSSYNEQFF.

This clonotype was detected a few times. The V gene is TRBV6-5, the J gene TRBJ1-1; a weak D match, TRBD1 (5 bases). Germline V lookup: CDR1 MNHEY, CDR2 SVGAGI. CDR3 length equals 13 residues. Deletions cut 8 bases from V and 8 bases from J, with 18 bases between. CDR3 nucleotide sequence: TGTGCCAGCTCTCTCAGGGCCGCGCGGGAAGCTTTCTTT. Its translation is CASSLRAAREAFF.

The chain is built from TRBV11-2 and TRBJ2-4; no firm D call. V shed 1 base and J shed 0 bases, with 10 bases lying between them. Germline assignment: CDR1 SGHAT and CDR2 FQNNGV. There are 16 residues in the CDR3. The CDR3 is CASSLVRDLAKNIQYF. The CDR3 DNA is TGTGCCAGCAGCTTAGTACGAGATCTAGCCAAAAACATTCAGTACTTC.

The chain combines TRBV20-1 with TRBJ2-3, with 11 bases fitting TRBD2. The V segment lost 3 bases and the J segment 7 bases; nucleotides outside the gene matches: 3. This CDR3 comprises 13 residues. In germline, CDR1 is DFQATT, CDR2 SNEGSKA (reference sequence). CDR3 coding DNA: TGCAGTGCTAGTAGCGGGGGGGCATATACGCAGTATTTT. Protein: CSASSGGAYTQYF.

The J gene is TRBJ1-1, the V gene TRBV27; 9 positions agree with TRBD1. Germline trimming cut 4 bases from V and 4 bases from J; bases unmatched to any gene: 19. Germline V gene sequence: CDR1 MNHEY, CDR2 SMNVEV (reference sequence). There are 19 residues in the CDR3. CDR3 sequence: CASSSYKIRDRVVSTEAFF. The CDR3 DNA reads TGTGCCAGCAGTTCCTATAAAATCCGGGACAGGGTCGTGAGCACTGAAGCTTTCTTT.

There are a few counts of this clonotype. This sequence joins TRBV6-2 or TRBV6-3 and TRBJ1-5; no firm D call. Trimming removed 3 bases from V and 7 bases from J, with 16 bases in between. The CDR3 consists of 15 residues. Germline CDR1 is MNHEY and CDR2 is SVGEGT. The CDR3 spells CASSYNPDLGQPQHF. Here the CDR3 DNA reads TGTGCCAGCAGTTATAATCCGGACCTCGGACAGCCCCAGCATTTT.

This clonotype was detected only a few times. This chain uses TRBV4-3 with TRBJ2-7; 7 bases match TRBD1. The CDR3 spans 16 residues. CDR1 LGHNA and CDR2 YSLEER come from the germline V gene. J gave up 1 base and V 7 bases, and 13 bases lay outside the gene matches. CDR3 amino acids: CASNNSLGQPSYEQYF. The CDR3 nucleotides read TGCGCCAGCAACAACTCCCTGGGACAGCCATCCTACGAGCAGTACTTC.

This clonotype was observed many times. This chain joins TRBV3-1 and TRBJ2-3; D call uncertain. The CDR3 sequence is 13 residues long. Per germline, CDR1 LGHDT and CDR2 YNNKEL (reference sequence). V dropped 0 bases and J dropped 4 bases, with 5 bases sitting between them. CDR3 DNA sequence: TGTGCCAGCAGCCAAGAGAGCCCAGATACGCAGTATTTT. It is translated as CASSQESPDTQYF.

V usage is TRBV6-2 or TRBV6-3 and J usage is TRBJ2-7; D possibly corresponds to TRBD1 (6 bases). The germline V gene encodes CDR1 MNHEY and CDR2 SVGEGT. The V end was cut by 5 bases, the J end by 0 bases, with 17 bases between. The CDR3 length is 16 residues. The CDR3 sequence: CASSRTAGTHSYEQYF. The CDR3 nucleotides are TGTGCCAGCAGTCGGACAGCAGGGACCCACTCCTACGAGCAGTACTTC.

This clonotype came up a few times. V and J are TRBV7-2 and TRBJ2-3; D possibly uses TRBD1 or TRBD2 (6 bases each). V lost 5 bases and J 1 base, leaving 16 bases between the germline ends. This CDR3 is 16 amino acids long. Germline lookup yields CDR1 SGHTA and CDR2 FQGNSA. CDR3 sequence reads: CASSPTGTGGTDTQYF. The CDR3 nucleotides are TGTGCCAGCAGCCCTACAGGGACGGGAGGCACAGATACGCAGTATTTT.

In its sample, this clonotype was seen many times. The rearrangement links TRBV12-3 or TRBV12-4 to TRBJ1-1; unclear D gene. The CDR3 loop spans 12 amino acids. The V end lost 3 bases, the J end lost 2 bases, and 4 bases lay between the germline ends. CDR3 DNA sequence: TGTGCCAGCAGTTTTTCCAACACTGAAGCTTTCTTT. Protein product: CASSFSNTEAFF.

The V and J genes are TRBV2 and TRBJ2-5; possibly TRBD1 for D (5 bases). CDR1 and CDR2 (germline): SNHLY, FYNNEI. Trimming pared 3 bases from V and 1 base from J, leaving 9 bases between. The CDR3 has 14 residues. For the CDR3, the DNA is TGTGCCAGCAGTGAGACAGTACTCCAAGAGACCCAGTACTTC. This translates into CASSETVLQETQYF.

This clonotype was observed a few times. This sequence joins TRBV11-2 and TRBJ1-1; 8 positions match TRBD1. The CDR3 contains 15 residues. The germline CDR1 and CDR2 sequences are SGHAT and FQNNGV. Trimming removed 6 bases from V and 5 bases from J; junction bases left unmatched: 11. The DNA of the CDR3 is TGTGCCAGCAGAAAGCTCCGGGACAGGTGGACTGAAGCTTTCTTT. Its protein product is CASRKLRDRWTEAFF.

This clonotype was recorded a few times. J is TRBJ1-4 and V is TRBV18; a weak D match, TRBD1 (6 bases). Per germline, CDR1 KGHSH and CDR2 LQKENI. Trimming left V 3 bases short and J 8 bases short, with 19 bases between. CDR3 size: 16 residues. For the CDR3, the DNA is TGTGCCAGCTCACCCATTACAGGGATGGGGAAAGAAAAACTGTTTTTT. Protein sequence: CASSPITGMGKEKLFF.

In its sample, this clonotype was seen a few times. The V and J genes are TRBV27 and TRBJ2-3; maybe TRBD2 (6 bases). Germline assignment: CDR1 MNHEY and CDR2 SMNVEV (reference sequence). Trimming removed 3 bases at V and 3 bases at J, with 22 bases between. This CDR3 has 18 residues. In nucleotides, the CDR3 is TGTGCCAGCAGTTTTAATCCACGTCGGAGGGAATCGACAGATACGCAGTATTTT. Its protein product is CASSFNPRRRESTDTQYF.

This chain connects TRBV4-3 to TRBJ2-1; tentatively, D is TRBD2 (5 bases). Per germline, CDR1 LGHNA and CDR2 YSLEER. The CDR3 covers 14 residues. The V and J ends lost 0 bases and 12 bases respectively, with 15 bases between them. The CDR3 is CASSQDPRVGPQFF. CDR3 DNA: TGCGCCAGCAGCCAAGATCCGAGGGTCGGACCGCAGTTCTTC.

This sequence joins TRBV9 and TRBJ2-3; D possibly corresponds to TRBD2 (5 bases). Germline V gene sequence: CDR1 SGDLS, CDR2 YYNGEE. The germline V and J ends were trimmed by 0 bases and 5 bases, with 13 bases remaining between them. This CDR3 has 15 residues. The CDR3, as DNA: TGTGCCAGCAGCGTAGACACTAGTCTTAGAGATACGCAGTATTTT. As protein: CASSVDTSLRDTQYF.

This chain uses TRBV6-5 with TRBJ1-4, with TRBD1 as a possible D gene (6 bases). CDR3 length equals 15 residues. Trimming took off 2 bases at V and 6 bases at J, with 13 bases between the two ends. The germline CDR1 and CDR2 sequences are MNHEY and SVGAGI. The CDR3 nucleotides are TGTGCCAGCAGTTACGGGGGGGCACCCGATGAAAAACTGTTTTTT. The encoded protein is CASSYGGAPDEKLFF.

This clonotype was found a few times. The V gene is TRBV29-1, the J gene TRBJ2-7; 9 bases agree with TRBD1. The V gene's germline CDR1 is SQVTM and CDR2 ANQGSEA. The CDR3 contains 17 residues. V shed 0 bases and J 3 bases; nucleotides not matched to a gene: 12. The CDR3 region has the DNA TGCAGCGTTGAAGATCCACGTCAACCGGGACAGGGCTACGAGCAGTACTTC. Translating gives CSVEDPRQPGQGYEQYF.

The J gene is TRBJ1-2, the V gene TRBV10-3; D is unclear. Per the germline V gene, CDR1 is ENHRY and CDR2 is SYGVKD. The CDR3 length is 11 residues. V lost 4 bases and J 8 bases, leaving 8 bases between the germline ends. The CDR3 DNA reads as TGTGCCATCAGTGGACGGGGAGGCTACACCTTC. This gives the protein CAISGRGGYTF.

There are a few counts of this clonotype. The rearrangement joins TRBV11-2 to TRBJ1-6, with TRBD1 as a possible D gene (5 bases). V lost 2 bases, J lost 10 bases, and 12 bases lay in between. The CDR3 covers 14 residues. From germline, CDR1 is SGHAT and CDR2 FQNNGV. The CDR3 DNA follows: TGTGCCAGCAGCTTACTGTCAGGGCCATCACCCCTCCACTTT. It specifies CASSLLSGPSPLHF.

V gene TRBV20-1 combines with J gene TRBJ1-2, with D hard to call. The germline V and J ends were trimmed by 5 bases and 10 bases, with 5 bases remaining between them. Germline V gene data show CDR1 as DFQATT and CDR2 as SNEGSKA (reference sequence). The length of the CDR3 is 8 residues. CDR3: CSADFYTF. DNA for the CDR3: TGCAGTGCTGATTTCTACACCTTC.

This clonotype was seen a handful of times. The chain carries TRBV20-1 and TRBJ2-1; D not resolved. This CDR3 has 10 amino acids. Per germline, CDR1 DFQATT and CDR2 SNEGSKA (reference sequence). The V gene lost 0 bases and the J gene lost 10 bases, with 4 bases spanning the gap. The CDR3 sequence is CSARDNEQFF. In DNA form, the CDR3 reads TGCAGTGCTAGAGATAACGAGCAGTTCTTC.

The rearrangement joins TRBV29-1 to TRBJ2-7; tentative D call: TRBD1 (6 bases). CDR1 and CDR2 from the germline V gene are SQVTM and ANQGSEA. The V gene lost 3 bases and the J gene lost 0 bases, with 9 bases spanning the gap. There are 13 residues in the CDR3. For the CDR3, the DNA is TGCAGCGTTGATACAGGGAGCTCCTACGAGCAGTACTTC. Amino acid sequence: CSVDTGSSYEQYF.

This chain joins TRBV18 and TRBJ2-2, with 7 bases fitting TRBD1. Losses at the gene ends were 4 bases for V and 3 bases for J; bases not matched to a gene: 5. This CDR3 has 15 amino acids. CDR1 and CDR2 (germline): KGHSH, LQKENI. The CDR3 DNA reads TGTGCCAGCTCACTGGGACAGCTTCACACCGGGGAGCTGTTTTTT. Amino acid sequence: CASSLGQLHTGELFF.